Sequencing of this T cell receptor (beta chain) was carried out in a study of T-cell reconstitution after alpha-beta-depleted transplantation in children. The CDR3 has 13 amino acids. The germline V gene has CDR1 MDHEN and CDR2 SYDVKM. Trimming left V 3 bases short and J 3 bases short, with 5 bases between. Molecular barcoding with unique molecular identifiers was used for the TCRbeta library. TCRdb processed the PCR reads anew with MiXCR; each CDR3 protein has one entry. The sample includes a few hundred thousand distinct CDR3 sequences, roughly 30% of them seen just once. The receptor was isolated from a boy younger than two with Wiskott-Aldrich syndrome, due to receive a stem cell transplant. The rearrangement uses TRBV28 and TRBJ1-4; no clear D. The sample here was PBMCs, taken before TCRalphabeta/CD19-depleted stem cell transplant. The chain's CDR3 is CASSFRANEKLFF. DNA for the CDR3: TGTGCCAGCAGTTTTAGAGCTAATGAAAAACTGTTTTTT.